This TCR beta chain was recorded in a study of cytomegalovirus exposure and HLA in healthy donors. This clone appeared once. V lost 1 base to trimming and J lost 6 bases; unmatched junction nucleotides: 17. The CDR3 is 18 amino acids. Per germline, CDR1 GTSNPN and CDR2 SVGIG (reference sequence). Measured with immunoSEQ multiplex PCR; TCRdb has only the in-frame clones, and not every one. The data contain a few hundred thousand clones, over 80% of them singletons. The source of this sequence is a woman in her thirties in good health and CMV-seropositive. The sequenced material came from PBMCs. The chain employs TRBV30 and TRBJ1-5, with 8 bases that match TRBD1. This CDR3 is CAWSDPPLGQGAFQPQHF. The DNA of the CDR3 is TGTGCCTGGAGTGACCCACCATTGGGGCAGGGGGCATTTCAGCCCCAGCATTTT.